This is a list of T cell receptor beta chains from one sample in a study of cytomegalovirus exposure and HLA in healthy donors. Data came from immunoSEQ multiplex PCR; TCRdb stores just in-frame clones and leaves some out. Of approximately 100,000 clones in the sample, around 88% were seen once. What was sequenced was PBMCs. All receptors derive from a woman aged 30 to 39 in good health and CMV-seronegative. Each CDR3 is given with its conserved first and last residue. D genes are given only for firm matches. Clone size is not always given. Where it is, it says once, few, many or a class for expanded clones.

clone size: NA
J gene: TRBJ1-1
V gene: TRBV11-3
CDR3 length: 13
D gene: NA
CDR3 DNA: TGTGCCAGCAGCTTAGTTAGAGAAACTGAAGCTTTCTTT
CDR3 protein: CASSLVRETEAFF

clone size: once
J gene: TRBJ2-1
V gene: TRBV5-1
CDR3 length: 16
D gene: NA
CDR3 DNA: TGCGCCAGCAGCGAGGAAGCCTCCACCTCCTACAATGAGCAGTTCTTC
CDR3 protein: CASSEEASTSYNEQFF

clone size: NA
J gene: TRBJ2-7
V gene: TRBV5-1
CDR3 length: 13
D gene: TRBD1
CDR3 DNA: TGCGCCAGCAGCCACGGGACAGCCTACGAGCAGTACTTC
CDR3 protein: CASSHGTAYEQYF

clone size: NA
J gene: TRBJ2-3
V gene: TRBV6-1
CDR3 length: 18
D gene: TRBD1
CDR3 DNA: TGTGCCAGCAGTGGACCAAATGGTGTACAGGGGTTCACAGATACGCAGTATTTT
CDR3 protein: CASSGPNGVQGFTDTQYF

clone size: NA
J gene: TRBJ2-2
V gene: TRBV28
CDR3 length: 19
D gene: NA
CDR3 DNA: TGTGCCAGCAGTTTATCACTGGGACTCGGGTCTACTTATACCGGGGAGCTGTTTTTT
CDR3 protein: CASSLSLGLGSTYTGELFF

clone size: NA
J gene: TRBJ1-5
V gene: TRBV4-2
CDR3 length: 14
D gene: NA
CDR3 DNA: TGTGCCAGCAGCCAAGTAGGGGAGGGACAGCCCCAGCATTTT
CDR3 protein: CASSQVGEGQPQHF

clone size: NA
J gene: TRBJ2-5
V gene: TRBV15
CDR3 length: 14
D gene: NA
CDR3 DNA: TGTGCCACCAGCAGAGATCGCAGGGAAGAGACCCAGTACTTC
CDR3 protein: CATSRDRREETQYF

clone size: NA
J gene: TRBJ1-1
V gene: TRBV5-4
CDR3 length: 14
D gene: NA
CDR3 DNA: TGTGCCAGCAGCTTGGAACGGGGGTTAACTGAAGCTTTCTTT
CDR3 protein: CASSLERGLTEAFF

clone size: once
J gene: TRBJ1-1
V gene: TRBV6-1
CDR3 length: 12
D gene: NA
CDR3 DNA: TGTGCCAGCAGTGATCCGGGACAAAAAACTTTCTTT
CDR3 protein: CASSDPGQKTFF

clone size: NA
J gene: TRBJ2-3
V gene: TRBV7-9
CDR3 length: 16
D gene: NA
CDR3 DNA: TGTGCCAGCAGCTTAGGAAGGGGTTTTCGGACAGATACGCAGTATTTT
CDR3 protein: CASSLGRGFRTDTQYF

clone size: once
J gene: TRBJ1-3
V gene: TRBV6-5
CDR3 length: 14
D gene: NA
CDR3 DNA: TGTGCCAGCAGTAGACAGGTCTCTGGAAACACCATATATTTT
CDR3 protein: CASSRQVSGNTIYF

clone size: NA
J gene: TRBJ1-1
V gene: TRBV29-1
CDR3 length: 15
D gene: NA
CDR3 DNA: TGCAGCGTGGCCCCAGGGTGGGGCATGAACACTGAAGCTTTCTTT
CDR3 protein: CSVAPGWGMNTEAFF

clone size: NA
J gene: TRBJ2-1
V gene: TRBV19
CDR3 length: 15
D gene: TRBD1
CDR3 DNA: TGTGCCAGTAGTACACAGGGGGTTTCCTACAATGAGCAGTTCTTC
CDR3 protein: CASSTQGVSYNEQFF

clone size: NA
J gene: TRBJ2-3
V gene: TRBV7-9
CDR3 length: 13
D gene: NA
CDR3 DNA: TGTGCCAGCAGCTTAGTGGGAGCGGATACGCAGTATTTT
CDR3 protein: CASSLVGADTQYF

clone size: NA
J gene: TRBJ1-5
V gene: TRBV5-1
CDR3 length: 17
D gene: NA
CDR3 DNA: TGCGCCAGCAGCTTGGGGGACACAGGCTGGGGAAATCAGCCCCAGCATTTT
CDR3 protein: CASSLGDTGWGNQPQHF

clone size: NA
J gene: TRBJ1-2
V gene: TRBV5-1
CDR3 length: 12
D gene: NA
CDR3 DNA: TGCGCCAGCAGCTCACAGGGCGCTGGCTACACCTTC
CDR3 protein: CASSSQGAGYTF

clone size: NA
J gene: TRBJ2-3
V gene: TRBV2
CDR3 length: 14
D gene: TRBD2
CDR3 DNA: TGTGCCAGTCTAGCGGGGGCCGGGGCAGATACGCAGTATTTT
CDR3 protein: CASLAGAGADTQYF

clone size: NA
J gene: TRBJ1-1
V gene: TRBV11-2
CDR3 length: 14
D gene: NA
CDR3 DNA: TGTGCCAGCAGCTTAGGGCCTTTCAACACTGAAGCTTTCTTT
CDR3 protein: CASSLGPFNTEAFF

clone size: NA
J gene: TRBJ2-5
V gene: TRBV9
CDR3 length: 15
D gene: TRBD1
CDR3 DNA: TGTGCCAGCAGCGTAGTCGGGACAGGGGTAGAGACCCAGTACTTC
CDR3 protein: CASSVVGTGVETQYF

clone size: NA
J gene: TRBJ2-7
V gene: TRBV7-6
CDR3 length: 15
D gene: TRBD1
CDR3 DNA: TGTGCCAGCAGTTTAACCGGGACAGGAGCCTACGAGCAGTACTTC
CDR3 protein: CASSLTGTGAYEQYF

clone size: NA
J gene: TRBJ1-1
V gene: TRBV6-1
CDR3 length: 14
D gene: NA
CDR3 DNA: TGTGCCAGCAGTGCAACCGGGACTGGGAATTCAGCTTTCTTT
CDR3 protein: CASSATGTGNSAFF

clone size: NA
J gene: TRBJ2-5
V gene: TRBV7-3
CDR3 length: 14
D gene: NA
CDR3 DNA: TGTGCCAGCAGCCCCGACAGAAACCAAGAGACCCAGTACTTC
CDR3 protein: CASSPDRNQETQYF

clone size: NA
J gene: TRBJ2-6
V gene: TRBV28
CDR3 length: 18
D gene: TRBD2
CDR3 DNA: TGTGCCAGCAGCTTCGGGACTAGCGGTTTCTCTGGGGCCAACGTCCTGACTTTC
CDR3 protein: CASSFGTSGFSGANVLTF

clone size: NA
J gene: TRBJ1-5
V gene: TRBV29-1
CDR3 length: 13
D gene: TRBD1
CDR3 DNA: TGCAGCGTTGGAAGGGGGCTTAATCAGCCCCAGCATTTT
CDR3 protein: CSVGRGLNQPQHF

clone size: once
J gene: TRBJ2-1
V gene: TRBV28
CDR3 length: 16
D gene: TRBD1
CDR3 DNA: TGTGCCAGCAGCAAACCGGGACAGGGGGCTTTCAATGAGCAGTTCTTC
CDR3 protein: CASSKPGQGAFNEQFF

clone size: NA
J gene: TRBJ2-7
V gene: TRBV7-9
CDR3 length: 16
D gene: TRBD2
CDR3 DNA: TGTGCCAGCAGCCCGCCAACTAGCGGGTCCTCCTACGAGCAGTACTTC
CDR3 protein: CASSPPTSGSSYEQYF

clone size: NA
J gene: TRBJ1-3
V gene: TRBV29-1
CDR3 length: 14
D gene: NA
CDR3 DNA: TGCAGCGGCTGGTCGGTCACAGATGGAAACACCATATATTTT
CDR3 protein: CSGWSVTDGNTIYF

clone size: NA
J gene: TRBJ2-2
V gene: TRBV2
CDR3 length: 16
D gene: TRBD2
CDR3 DNA: TGTGCCAGCAGTGGTATAGCGGGGGAGCGCACCGGGGAGCTGTTTTTT
CDR3 protein: CASSGIAGERTGELFF

clone size: NA
J gene: TRBJ1-1
V gene: TRBV5-1
CDR3 length: 13
D gene: NA
CDR3 DNA: TGCGCCAGCAGCTTAAACTGGAACACTGAAGCTTTCTTT
CDR3 protein: CASSLNWNTEAFF

clone size: NA
J gene: TRBJ2-7
V gene: TRBV2
CDR3 length: 11
D gene: NA
CDR3 DNA: TGTGCCAGCAGTGGTACAGGGGAGCAGTACTTC
CDR3 protein: CASSGTGEQYF

clone size: NA
J gene: TRBJ1-6
V gene: TRBV2
CDR3 length: 18
D gene: TRBD1
CDR3 DNA: TGTGCCAGCAGTGCGGTGGGACAGGGGGGCTCCTATAATTCACCCCTCCACTTT
CDR3 protein: CASSAVGQGGSYNSPLHF

clone size: NA
J gene: TRBJ1-2
V gene: TRBV27
CDR3 length: 14
D gene: TRBD1
CDR3 DNA: TGTGCCAGCAGTTTCTCCGGACAGGGGAATGGCTACACCTTC
CDR3 protein: CASSFSGQGNGYTF

clone size: NA
J gene: TRBJ2-7
V gene: TRBV25-1
CDR3 length: 15
D gene: TRBD2
CDR3 DNA: TGTGCCAGCAGTGAATTAGCGGGTAAAACCTACGAGCAGTACTTC
CDR3 protein: CASSELAGKTYEQYF

clone size: NA
J gene: TRBJ1-2
V gene: TRBV2
CDR3 length: 15
D gene: NA
CDR3 DNA: TGTGCCAGCAGGGAACCTACGGACAGAGCTAAAGGCTACACCTTC
CDR3 protein: CASREPTDRAKGYTF

clone size: NA
J gene: TRBJ2-7
V gene: TRBV14
CDR3 length: 15
D gene: TRBD2
CDR3 DNA: TGTGCCAGCAGCCAACTGACTAGCGGGAGTCTCGAGCAGTACTTC
CDR3 protein: CASSQLTSGSLEQYF

clone size: NA
J gene: TRBJ1-4
V gene: TRBV7-9
CDR3 length: 14
D gene: NA
CDR3 DNA: TGTGCCAGCAGCTGGGAGGAAGGGTACGAAAAACTGTTTTTT
CDR3 protein: CASSWEEGYEKLFF

clone size: NA
J gene: TRBJ2-1
V gene: TRBV6-5
CDR3 length: 15
D gene: TRBD2
CDR3 DNA: TGTGCCAGCAGACTGACTAGCGGGGGCTACAATGAGCAGTTCTTC
CDR3 protein: CASRLTSGGYNEQFF

clone size: NA
J gene: TRBJ1-5
V gene: TRBV5-1
CDR3 length: 15
D gene: TRBD1
CDR3 DNA: TGCGCCAGCAGCTTGGGGGACAGGGGTAATCAGCCCCAGCATTTT
CDR3 protein: CASSLGDRGNQPQHF

clone size: NA
J gene: TRBJ2-1
V gene: TRBV7-3
CDR3 length: 15
D gene: TRBD2
CDR3 DNA: TGTGCCAGCAGCTTAAGCGGGGGGATGTACAATGAGCAGTTCTTC
CDR3 protein: CASSLSGGMYNEQFF

clone size: NA
J gene: TRBJ2-2
V gene: TRBV7-6
CDR3 length: 13
D gene: NA
CDR3 DNA: TGTGCCAGCAGCCGGGATCTTACCGGGGAGCTGTTTTTT
CDR3 protein: CASSRDLTGELFF

clone size: NA
J gene: TRBJ2-5
V gene: TRBV7-3
CDR3 length: 16
D gene: TRBD1
CDR3 DNA: TGTGCCAGCAGCTCCAGGGACAGGGGAAGGGGAGGGACCCAGTACTTC
CDR3 protein: CASSSRDRGRGGTQYF

clone size: NA
J gene: TRBJ2-7
V gene: TRBV5-8
CDR3 length: 12
D gene: TRBD2
CDR3 DNA: TGTGCCCTAGGAGCGGGATCCTACGAGCAGTACTTC
CDR3 protein: CALGAGSYEQYF

clone size: NA
J gene: TRBJ2-3
V gene: TRBV2
CDR3 length: 15
D gene: TRBD2
CDR3 DNA: TGTGCCAGCAGTGAGGGGCGGGGGGGGACAGATACGCAGTATTTT
CDR3 protein: CASSEGRGGTDTQYF

clone size: NA
J gene: TRBJ1-1
V gene: TRBV18
CDR3 length: 13
D gene: TRBD1
CDR3 DNA: TGTGCCAGCTCACAACAGACAGGGACTGAAGCTTTCTTT
CDR3 protein: CASSQQTGTEAFF

clone size: NA
J gene: TRBJ1-1
V gene: TRBV7-8
CDR3 length: 15
D gene: TRBD1
CDR3 DNA: TGTGCCAGCAGCTTACCCCGGGGACAGGGGGCTGAAGCTTTCTTT
CDR3 protein: CASSLPRGQGAEAFF